The next 20 T cell receptor beta chains were all read from a single sample in a study of T-cell memory formation after mild COVID-19. TCRdb analysed the 5' RACE reads with MiXCR anew, one entry per CDR3 protein. This table has roughly 510,000 distinct CDR3 sequences, around a sixth appearing once. The specimen sequenced was PBMCs or a T cell subset sorted from them (not recorded which). Receptor source: an adult woman who had mild COVID-19 (a few samples of this study predate the infection). Cell type and time point are not known.

In this sample, this clonotype turned up many times. The V and J genes are TRBV20-1 and TRBJ2-4, with D possibly being TRBD2 (5 bases). Per the germline V gene, CDR1 is DFQATT and CDR2 is SNEGSKA (reference sequence). V lost 6 bases, J lost 0 bases, and 9 bases lay in between. The CDR3 spans 13 residues. The DNA of the CDR3 is TGCAGTGCCCGGGAACTAGCCAAAAACATTCAGTACTTC. This sequence encodes CSARELAKNIQYF.

The chain recombines TRBV6-2 or TRBV6-3 with TRBJ1-1; TRBD1 agrees at 7 bases. Trimming cost V 6 bases and J 1 base; bases outside gene matches: 5. The CDR3 contains 14 residues. Germline CDR1 reads MNHEY; CDR2 reads SVGEGT. The CDR3: CASRQGLGNTEAFF. The CDR3 DNA is TGTGCCAGCAGACAGGGGCTGGGGAACACTGAAGCTTTCTTT.

The chain links TRBV5-4 to TRBJ1-2; D unresolved. In germline, CDR1 is SGHNT, CDR2 YYREEE (reference sequence). This CDR3 region has 12 residues. V lost 4 bases to trimming and J lost 8 bases, with 12 bases between them. The CDR3 DNA is TGTGCCAGCAGCGAGTTCGGGTTAGGCTACACCTTC. Its protein is CASSEFGLGYTF.

This clonotype has just a few counts. V and J are TRBV12-3 or TRBV12-4 and TRBJ2-1, with D perhaps assigned TRBD1 or TRBD2 (6 bases each). Trimming removed 5 bases at V and 3 bases at J, with 14 bases between. The CDR3 length is 15 residues. The CDR3 DNA sequence: TGTGCCAGCAGTATCCGGGGGCGCGGCTACAATGAGCAGTTCTTC. Its protein is CASSIRGRGYNEQFF.

The chain joins TRBV30 to TRBJ1-2, with 10 bases identical to TRBD1. This CDR3 is built from 14 residues. Germline V gives CDR1 GTSNPN, CDR2 SVGIG (reference sequence). Trimming took 8 bases from V and 7 from J; bases not matched to a gene: 13. CDR3 nucleotides: TGTGCCGGCCCGAAAAGGGGACAGGGGAGTGGCTACACCTTC. This sequence encodes CAGPKRGQGSGYTF. Variable domain in full (rest from reference TRBV30 and TRBJ1-2): SQTIHQWPATLVQPVGSPLSLECTVEGTSNPNLYWYRQAAGRGLQLLFYSVGIGQISSEVPQNLSASRPQDRQFILSSKKLLLSDSGFYLCAGPKRGQGSGYTFGSGTRLTVV.

The V call is TRBV7-2, the J call TRBJ2-7, with 8 positions matching TRBD2. The J segment lost 4 bases and the V segment lost 5 bases, leaving 13 bases of the junction unmatched. The CDR3 covers 16 residues. The germline gives CDR1 SGHTA, CDR2 FQGNSA. This CDR3 reads CASSPPPGGGGYEQYF. As DNA, the CDR3 is TGTGCCAGCAGCCCTCCGCCGGGGGGGGGAGGATACGAGCAGTACTTC.

A few counts support this clonotype. This sequence joins TRBV12-5 and TRBJ2-7; no definite D call. Germline V gene lookup returns CDR1 LGHNT and CDR2 FRNRAP. The CDR3 covers 15 residues. V lost 1 base and J lost 0, with 10 bases in between. The chain's CDR3 is CASGLDEVVSYEQYF. The CDR3 bases are TGTGCTAGTGGTTTGGACGAAGTTGTCTCCTACGAGCAGTACTTC.

This chain connects TRBV7-2 to TRBJ2-5; D tentatively reads TRBD1 or TRBD2 (5 bases each). CDR3 length: 16 amino acids. Between the trimmed V and J ends, which lost 4 bases and 5 bases, there was a span of 20 bases. Germline V CDR1 and CDR2: SGHTA, FQGNSA. The CDR3, as DNA: TGTGCCAGCAGCTCAAGGGACCTTCTGATCGGGGAGACCCAGTACTTC. Protein sequence: CASSSRDLLIGETQYF.

This clonotype was observed many times. As DNA, the CDR3 is TGTGCCAGCAGCTTAGGGAACGGCTACACCTTC. Translated: CASSLGNGYTF. The chain has TRBV7-9 and TRBJ1-2; D is ambiguous. Germline V gene lookup returns CDR1 SEHNR and CDR2 FQNEAQ (reference sequence). V was pared by 1 base and J by 8 bases, with 5 bases between. This CDR3 is 11 amino acids long.

This chain links TRBV27 with TRBJ2-5, with D possibly TRBD2 on 5 matching bases. CDR1 and CDR2 (germline): MNHEY, SMNVEV (reference sequence). This CDR3 contains 16 residues. V gave up 0 bases and J gave up 2 bases, with 13 bases separating them. Here the CDR3 DNA reads TGTGCCAGCAGTTTATCGAAGAGACTATCACAAGAGACCCAGTACTTC. Protein: CASSLSKRLSQETQYF.

At least ten counts were recorded for this clonotype. The rearrangement uses TRBV14 and TRBJ1-2; perhaps TRBD1 as D (6 bases). The germline CDR1 and CDR2 sequences are SGHDN and FVKESK. The V gene lost 5 bases and the J gene lost 6 bases, with 19 bases spanning the gap. The CDR3 runs 15 residues. The CDR3 DNA follows: TGTGCCAGCAGCAGATCCATCACAGGGTTCGATGGCTACACCTTC. Its protein product is CASSRSITGFDGYTF.

This clonotype occurred a few times. This chain connects TRBV19 to TRBJ1-5, with 7 bases identical to TRBD1. CDR1 is LNHDA and CDR2 is SQIVND in the germline V gene (reference sequence). V was pared by 1 base and J by 4 bases, with 4 bases of the junction left unmatched. This CDR3 region has 15 residues. CDR3 sequence (DNA): TGTGCCAGTAGTATAGGCGACAGGGTAAATCAGCCCCAGCATTTT. It translates to CASSIGDRVNQPQHF.

The V gene is TRBV6-5, the J gene TRBJ1-4, with 8 bases identical to TRBD1. This CDR3 has 15 residues. V dropped 2 bases and J dropped 7; count of bases not matched to a gene: 6. Germline loops: CDR1 MNHEY, CDR2 SVGAGI. The CDR3 region is CASSYADRVGEKLFF. For the CDR3, the DNA is TGTGCCAGCAGTTACGCGGACAGGGTTGGTGAAAAACTGTTTTTT.

The chain links TRBV7-9 to TRBJ2-1; D ambiguous. The CDR3 extends over 11 amino acids. Trimming removed 5 bases at V and 9 bases at J, with 8 bases between. Germline V CDR1 and CDR2: SEHNR, FQNEAQ (reference sequence). DNA of the CDR3: TGTGCCAGCAGCCCTATGGGTGAGCAGTTCTTC. It specifies CASSPMGEQFF.

V usage is TRBV7-9 and J usage is TRBJ2-3, with a possible D match to TRBD2 (5 bases). V was shortened by 3 bases and J by 1 base, with 17 bases between the two germline ends. CDR3 size: 17 residues. Looked up from germline, CDR1 is SEHNR and CDR2 is FQNEAQ (reference sequence). The CDR3 reads CASSFPEGVEGTDTQYF. CDR3 bases: TGTGCCAGCAGCTTCCCCGAGGGAGTCGAGGGCACAGATACGCAGTATTTT.

The rearrangement links TRBV5-1 to TRBJ2-5; a weak D match, TRBD1 (6 bases). Germline V lookup: CDR1 SGHRS, CDR2 YFSETQ. V gave up 5 bases and J gave up 1 base, with 9 bases separating them. The length of the CDR3 is 13 residues. The CDR3 loop reads CASRQGLQETQYF. CDR3 nucleotides: TGCGCCAGCAGACAGGGCCTCCAAGAGACCCAGTACTTC. The full variable domain, its missing parts supplied by reference TRBV5-1 and TRBJ2-5, is KAGVTQTPRYLIKTRGQQVTLSCSPISGHRSVSWYQQTPGQGLQFLFEYFSETQRNKGNFPGRFSGRQFSNSRSEMNVSTLELGDSALYLCASRQGLQETQYFGPGTRLLVL.

The rearrangement links TRBV7-3 to TRBJ2-5; TRBD2 might be the D (6 bases). The germline CDR1 and CDR2 sequences are SGHTA and FQGTGA. The CDR3 runs 15 residues. V lost 5 bases, J lost 3 bases, and 16 bases lay in between. The CDR3 loop reads CASSPLGGYKETQYF. As DNA, the CDR3 is TGTGCCAGCAGCCCCCTCGGAGGGTACAAAGAGACCCAGTACTTC.

The sample holds a few counts of this clonotype. The CDR3 DNA reads TGTGCAACCAGGGAGCAGGGGGCTTCCAATGAGCAGTTCTTC. This encodes CATREQGASNEQFF. The V and J genes are TRBV3-1 and TRBJ2-1; TRBD1 aligns across 8 bases. The germline V gene encodes CDR1 LGHDT and CDR2 YNNKEL (reference sequence). The CDR3 is made up of 14 amino acids.

The rearrangement joins TRBV15 to TRBJ1-5; D may be TRBD1 (5 bases). From germline, CDR1 is LNHNV and CDR2 YYDKDF (reference sequence). This CDR3 has 14 residues. Between the trimmed V and J ends, which lost 0 bases and 8 bases, there was a span of 11 bases. The CDR3 bases are TGTGCCACCAGCAGAGAATGGGGACGGGAGCCCCAGCATTTT. This sequence encodes CATSREWGREPQHF.

This clonotype appeared a few times. V gene TRBV20-1 combines with J gene TRBJ1-1; D not certain. The germline gives CDR1 DFQATT, CDR2 SNEGSKA (reference sequence). This CDR3 comprises 13 residues. V shed 6 bases and J shed 7 bases, with 18 bases lying between them. As DNA, the CDR3 is TGCAGTGCCCCCCCTCGATGGGTAGGTGAAGCTTTCTTT. It yields the protein CSAPPRWVGEAFF.